The clone carrying this T cell receptor beta chain was seen repeatedly, ten times or more. The CDR3 contains 14 residues. Trimming shortened V by 5 bases and J by 1 base, and 11 bases separated the two germline ends. From germline, CDR1 is ENHRY and CDR2 SYGVKD. The record originates from a study of human T cells and chemical hapten exposure. Study-wide background: Patch tests put 0.01% DPC on the upper back, and the results were checked at 6 days.

In the library, unique molecular identifiers were attached to individual cDNA molecules. Per the study methods: The median was around 89,000 TCRs per sample, ranging roughly 20,000 to 690,600. From the RACE reads, TCRdb called clonotypes with MiXCR, one entry per CDR3 protein. What appears here as the V and J calls and clone size reflects TCRdb's work, not the paper's. This sample has about 98,000 distinct CDR3 sequences, with 10% to 12% found just once. This sample's time point: pre-sensitization, week 0. Treatment noted: therapeutic diphenylcyclopropenone sensitization with weekly scalp DPC. This clonotype was obtained from a woman aged 55 to 70 with alopecia areata. Some clones in this sample may be carry-over from other donors' samples. The sequenced sample was whole blood, obtained in connection with sensitization to the hapten diphenylcyclopropenone (DPC). The chain links TRBV10-3 to TRBJ1-1, with D unclear. This chain's CDR3 is CAISPFGKNTEAFF. In DNA form, the CDR3 reads TGTGCCATCAGTCCCTTCGGGAAGAACACTGAAGCTTTCTTT.